This T cell receptor (beta chain) stems from a study of CXCR3-negative and CXCR3-positive naive CD8 T cells. Study results and caveats: Memory CD8+ T cell repertoires were far less diverse than both naive subsets. CXCR3-positive naive cells carried more hydrophobic TRB CDR3s than CXCR3-negative naive cells did. CXCR3 levels fell partly with cryopreservation; most assays relied on fresh PBMCs.

Carrying UMI labels, the TRB cDNA libraries were prepared through 5' RACE. Reprocessing the 5' RACE reads, TCRdb reports a single entry for every CDR3 protein and omits DNA. The listing contains about 150,000 distinct CDR3 sequences. Investigators sorted each CD8+ T cell subset in triplicate, taking approximately 330,000 cells each time. Naive CD8+ T cells had a CD45RO-CCR7+CD27+CD95- phenotype. Turning to this clonotype: What it binds is not known.

The CDR3 is 16 amino acids. CDR1 is MDHEN, CDR2 SYDVKM, per germline. The V and J genes are TRBV28 and TRBJ2-7; TCRdb's D call of TRBD2 is untestable without DNA. Material: naive CXCR3+ CD8+ T cells from blood. Documented subset: CD45RO-CCR7+CD27+CD95- naive CD8+ T cells expressing CXCR3 (TNR3+). The sequence was collected from a human donor in good health. Some clones in this sample may be carry-over from other donors' samples. This chain's CDR3 is CASSYGWGLAGFEQYF.